One and the same sample provided the 32 T cell receptor beta chains below, sequenced in a study of early T cells in non-severe SARS-CoV-2 infection. TCRdb processed the 5' RACE reads anew with MiXCR; each CDR3 protein has one entry. Seen here are more than 65,000 distinct CDR3 sequences, roughly an eighth observed once, and the top ten hold roughly 1.4%. Material: whole blood. Receptors were obtained from an adult who was a healthcare worker with PCR-confirmed SARS-CoV-2 infection or an uninfected control (not recorded which).

This clonotype appeared many times. The chain recombines TRBV10-3 with TRBJ2-7; D is possibly TRBD1 (6 bases). The CDR3 spans 14 residues. V was pared by 6 bases and J by 2 bases, with 14 bases between. Germline V gene lookup returns CDR1 ENHRY and CDR2 SYGVKD. The CDR3 is CAISEDSGTYEQYF. The CDR3 DNA is TGTGCCATCAGCGAGGACAGTGGGACCTACGAGCAGTACTTC.

This chain uses TRBV11-2 with TRBJ2-3, with D possibly matching TRBD1 (5 bases). V dropped 4 bases and J dropped 6 bases, with 23 bases sitting between them. Germline CDR1 SGHAT, CDR2 FQNNGV. The CDR3 is 17 amino acids. Here the CDR3 DNA reads TGTGCCAGCAGCTCCTCCCTAGACTTTCTGAAGGGGGATACGCAGTATTTT. This sequence encodes CASSSSLDFLKGDTQYF. Variable domain in full (rest from reference TRBV11-2 and TRBJ2-3): EAGVAQSPRYKIIEKRQSVAFWCNPISGHATLYWYQQILGQGPKLLIQFQNNGVVDDSQLPKDRFSAERLKGVDSTLKIQPAKLEDSAVYLCASSSSLDFLKGDTQYFGPGTRLTVL.

The gene calls are TRBV14 and TRBJ1-1; the D is unclear. The ends were cut back, 4 bases at V and 0 bases at J, with 12 bases in the middle. The CDR3 loop spans 15 amino acids. The germline CDR1 and CDR2 sequences are SGHDN and FVKESK. The CDR3 nucleotides are TGTGCCAGCAGCCCATACGCGCGAATGAACACTGAAGCTTTCTTT. It encodes CASSPYARMNTEAFF.

Within the sample, this clonotype is medium-sized. The V and J genes are TRBV10-1 and TRBJ2-7; D might be TRBD1 (5 bases). Trimming shortened V by 1 base and J by 9 bases, and 10 bases separated the two germline ends. Germline V gene lookup returns CDR1 WNHNN and CDR2 SYGVQD (reference sequence). The CDR3 sequence is 12 residues long. This CDR3 reads CASSELTEPQYF. CDR3 nucleotide sequence: TGCGCCAGCAGTGAGTTGACAGAGCCGCAGTACTTC.

This clonotype came up a few times. The rearrangement joins TRBV28 to TRBJ2-5; D may be TRBD1 (6 bases). Germline V gene lookup returns CDR1 MDHEN and CDR2 SYDVKM. V was shortened by 7 bases and J by 2 bases, with 14 bases between the two germline ends. The CDR3 spans 14 residues. The CDR3 loop reads CASKGDGRQETQYF. The CDR3 nucleotides are TGTGCCAGCAAGGGGGACGGCAGACAAGAGACCCAGTACTTC.

This clonotype showed up many times. The chain couples TRBV5-1 to TRBJ2-3; 14 nucleotides align to TRBD2. The CDR3 length is 16 residues. V lost 4 bases and J lost 6; bases outside the gene matches: 7. CDR1 is SGHRS, CDR2 YFSETQ, per germline. The CDR3 loop reads CASSKGLAGARDTQYF. CDR3 nucleotides: TGCGCCAGCAGCAAGGGACTAGCGGGGGCTCGGGATACGCAGTATTTT.

This chain links TRBV6-6 with TRBJ2-2; TRBD2 agrees at 9 bases. The trim removed 2 bases at V and 2 bases at J, leaving 3 bases unmatched. CDR3 size: 16 residues. The germline V gene encodes CDR1 MNHNY and CDR2 SVGAGI (reference sequence). CDR3 nucleotides: TGTGCCAGCAGTTACGAGCGGGGGGACAACACCGGGGAGCTGTTTTTT. Its translation: CASSYERGDNTGELFF.

The table lists this clonotype with many counts. The rearrangement links TRBV6-2 or TRBV6-3 to TRBJ2-7; D is possibly TRBD2 (5 bases). V lost 0 bases and J 2 bases, leaving 11 bases between the germline ends. The CDR3 sequence is 15 residues long. CDR1 is MNHEY and CDR2 is SVGEGT in the germline V gene. CDR3 nucleotides: TGTGCCAGCAGTTACTCGGACTCCTCAACCTACGAGCAGTACTTC. This translates into CASSYSDSSTYEQYF.

Turning to this clonotype: This may be a read error, as it is one base from a much larger clone. J is TRBJ2-5 and V is TRBV5-1, with D unclear. Germline V gives CDR1 SGHRS, CDR2 YFSETQ. This CDR3 has 17 amino acids. Trimming cost V 4 bases and J 5 bases, with 24 bases left between them. The CDR3, as DNA: TGCGCCAGCAGCAAAAACCTAGGGCCGACCACGTGGGAGACCCAGTACTTC. This translates into CASSKNLGPTTWETQYF.

This clonotype occurred many times. The chain is built from TRBV7-2 and TRBJ1-1; 9 bases match TRBD1. V shed 5 bases and J 3 bases; nucleotides not matched to a gene: 7. This CDR3 has 15 residues. The germline gives CDR1 SGHTA, CDR2 FQGNSA. The CDR3 loop is CASSVTGGFDTEAFF. The CDR3 region has the DNA TGTGCCAGCAGCGTAACAGGGGGCTTTGACACTGAAGCTTTCTTT.

This clonotype was picked up a small number of times. The rearrangement links TRBV11-2 to TRBJ1-1, with D possibly being TRBD1 (6 bases). Germline CDR1 reads SGHAT; CDR2 reads FQNNGV. This CDR3 comprises 14 residues. The V and J ends lost 4 bases and 2 bases respectively, with 11 bases between them. Here the CDR3 DNA reads TGTGCCAGCAGCTCTCACAGGGTAAACACTGAAGCTTTCTTT. Encoded protein: CASSSHRVNTEAFF.

This clonotype was counted a few times. CDR3 in DNA: TGTGCCAGCAGCGTAGACGCAGGGACCTACGAGCAGTACTTC. This translates into CASSVDAGTYEQYF. The chain has TRBV9 and TRBJ2-7, with a possible D match to TRBD1 (5 bases). Trimming shortened V by 0 bases and J by 2 bases, and 9 bases separated the two germline ends. Per germline, CDR1 SGDLS and CDR2 YYNGEE. CDR3 length: 14 amino acids.

V usage is TRBV6-6 and J usage is TRBJ2-7; TRBD1 might be the D (6 bases). Germline CDR1 reads MNHNY; CDR2 reads SVGAGI (reference sequence). The CDR3 runs to 15 residues. Trimming took off 4 bases at V and 0 bases at J, with 13 bases between the two ends. The CDR3 sequence: CASSLQGSASYEQYF. CDR3 in DNA: TGTGCCAGCAGTTTACAGGGCTCCGCCTCCTACGAGCAGTACTTC.

This clonotype was recorded at least ten times. The chain has TRBV12-3 or TRBV12-4 and TRBJ2-6; tentatively, D is TRBD2 (6 bases). The germline V and J ends were trimmed by 2 bases and 2 bases, with 7 bases remaining between them. This CDR3 has 15 amino acids. In nucleotides, the CDR3 is TGTGCCAGCAGTTTAAGGAGGGCTGGGGCCAACGTCCTGACTTTC. This codes for CASSLRRAGANVLTF.

This clonotype was recorded many times. The CDR3 bases are TGTGCCATCAGTGTTGGCAGAACCTCTGGGGAGCAGTACTTC. Amino acids: CAISVGRTSGEQYF. V is TRBV10-3 and J is TRBJ2-7; D unclear. The CDR3 runs 14 residues. Germline V CDR1 and CDR2: ENHRY, SYGVKD. V was shortened by 4 bases and J by 7 bases, with 17 bases between the two germline ends.

The chain uses TRBV11-2 and TRBJ2-7, with unresolved D. V lost 1 base and J lost 2, with 12 bases in between. CDR1 and CDR2 from the germline V gene are SGHAT and FQNNGV. The CDR3 length is 15 residues. The CDR3 sequence: CASSLVSQMTYEQYF. The CDR3 coding sequence is TGTGCCAGCAGCTTAGTCAGCCAGATGACCTACGAGCAGTACTTC.

This clonotype showed up just a few times. The chain is built from TRBV25-1 and TRBJ1-1, with D uncertain. The germline V and J ends were trimmed by 4 bases and 4 bases, with 10 bases remaining between them. Per germline, CDR1 MGHDK and CDR2 SYGVNS. The CDR3 runs 13 residues. This CDR3 reads CASSAKAGTEAFF. As DNA, the CDR3 is TGTGCCAGCAGTGCCAAAGCGGGCACTGAAGCTTTCTTT. Together with reference TRBV25-1 and TRBJ1-1, the CDR3 gives the full variable domain: EADIYQTPRYLVIGTGKKITLECSQTMGHDKMYWYQQDPGMELHLIHYSYGVNSTEKGDLSSESTVSRIRTEHFPLTLESARPSHTSQYLCASSAKAGTEAFFGQGTRLTVV.

The chain combines TRBV5-1 with TRBJ2-1; a weak D match, TRBD2 (6 bases). This CDR3 region has 16 residues. V lost 4 bases, J lost 5 bases, and 19 bases lay in between. Germline CDR1 SGHRS, CDR2 YFSETQ. Written as DNA, the CDR3 is TGCGCCAGCAGCCCCCGGAGGAGGGCAGAAGACAATGAGCAGTTCTTC. It encodes CASSPRRRAEDNEQFF. Complete variable domain (other parts from reference TRBV5-1 and TRBJ2-1): KAGVTQTPRYLIKTRGQQVTLSCSPISGHRSVSWYQQTPGQGLQFLFEYFSETQRNKGNFPGRFSGRQFSNSRSEMNVSTLELGDSALYLCASSPRRRAEDNEQFFGPGTRLTVL.

The chain joins TRBV5-1 to TRBJ2-1, with 7 bases that match TRBD1. Trimming at V came to 2 bases and at J to 4 bases, leaving 3 bases not matched to a gene. Germline V gene data show CDR1 as SGHRS and CDR2 as YFSETQ. There are 14 residues in the CDR3. The CDR3 nucleotides are TGCGCCAGCAGCTTTACAGGGGAGTACAATGAGCAGTTCTTC. Its protein product is CASSFTGEYNEQFF.

This clonotype appeared a few times. The chain uses TRBV6-1 and TRBJ1-1; no definite D call. Germline V lookup: CDR1 MNHNS, CDR2 SASEGT. The CDR3 is made up of 15 amino acids. The germline V and J ends were trimmed by 0 bases and 2 bases, with 10 bases remaining between them. CDR3 sequence reads: CASSEAKSANTEAFF. CDR3 in DNA: TGTGCCAGCAGTGAAGCGAAGTCTGCAAACACTGAAGCTTTCTTT.

This clonotype appeared a few times. This sequence joins TRBV10-2 and TRBJ2-5, with 11 positions matching TRBD2. The CDR3 covers 15 residues. V dropped 5 bases and J dropped 4; count of bases not matched to a gene: 6. The germline V gene has CDR1 WSHSY and CDR2 SAAADI. The CDR3: CASSLLAGGAETQYF. CDR3 DNA: TGCGCCAGCAGTTTGCTAGCGGGGGGTGCAGAGACCCAGTACTTC.

The table lists this clonotype with a few counts. The chain combines TRBV11-2 with TRBJ2-1, with TRBD2 as a possible D gene (6 bases). The germline gives CDR1 SGHAT, CDR2 FQNNGV. The CDR3 totals 16 residues. V lost 5 bases to trimming and J lost 8 bases, with 22 bases between them. The CDR3 sequence: CASSPGGLLAVHEQFF. CDR3 sequence (DNA): TGTGCCAGCAGCCCGGGCGGTTTACTAGCTGTCCATGAGCAGTTCTTC.

The chain has TRBV4-3 and TRBJ2-7, with 8 bases matching TRBD2. The CDR3 extends over 14 amino acids. CDR1 is LGHNA and CDR2 is YSLEER in the germline V gene. Trimming cost V 4 bases and J 2 bases; bases outside gene matches: 4. The CDR3 spells CASSLTSAAYEQYF. The DNA for the CDR3 is TGCGCCAGCAGCCTGACTAGCGCTGCCTACGAGCAGTACTTC.

This clonotype was counted at least ten times. This chain joins TRBV4-2 and TRBJ2-1; no reliable D call. Germline V gives CDR1 LGHNA, CDR2 YNFKEQ. The CDR3 is 15 residues long. Between the trimmed V and J ends, which lost 0 bases and 3 bases, there was a span of 9 bases. Here the CDR3 reads CASSQDAGNYNEQFF. The CDR3 bases are TGTGCCAGCAGCCAAGATGCTGGAAACTACAATGAGCAGTTCTTC.

The chain combines TRBV2 with TRBJ1-5; 9 bases are a match to TRBD1. Looked up from germline, CDR1 is SNHLY and CDR2 is FYNNEI. The CDR3 has 15 residues. Trimming took 0 bases from V and 7 from J; bases not matched to a gene: 4. As DNA, the CDR3 is TGTGCCAGCAGTGAAGCCAGGGGGACAGGGCAGCCCCAGCATTTT. This translates into CASSEARGTGQPQHF.

This chain joins TRBV30 and TRBJ1-5; possible D gene TRBD1, 5 bases. CDR3 length equals 13 residues. The V and J ends lost 4 bases and 3 bases respectively, with 10 bases between them. Germline V CDR1 and CDR2: GTSNPN, SVGIG (reference sequence). CDR3 residues: CAWTSGNNQPQHF. CDR3 DNA sequence: TGTGCCTGGACGTCAGGGAACAATCAGCCCCAGCATTTT.

The chain employs TRBV21-1 and TRBJ2-7. TRBV21-1 has pseudogene status. The CDR3 totals 16 residues. As DNA, the CDR3 is TGTGCCAGCAGCACGCATGTGGTACATGGAGAGGACGAGCAGTACTTC. Translated: CASSTHVVHGEDEQYF.

In its sample, this clonotype was seen a few times. The chain couples TRBV7-3 to TRBJ2-5, with a weak D call TRBD1 (5 bases). The CDR3 is made up of 14 amino acids. Trimming removed 5 bases at V and 5 bases at J, with 15 bases between. Germline V gene data show CDR1 as SGHTA and CDR2 as FQGTGA. CDR3 sequence reads: CASSPNGAGETQYF. The CDR3 DNA follows: TGTGCCAGCAGCCCAAATGGGGCCGGGGAGACCCAGTACTTC.

This clonotype has more than one count but fewer than ten. The gene calls are TRBV6-4 and TRBJ2-1; TRBD2 might be the D (6 bases). Per the germline V gene, CDR1 is MRHNA and CDR2 is SNTAGT. The CDR3 length is 15 residues. Trimming removed 5 bases at V and 7 bases at J, with 18 bases between. In DNA, the CDR3 is TGTGCCAGCAGTATGTCGGCCGGGGCGGGAAATGAGCAGTTCTTC. It translates to CASSMSAGAGNEQFF.

This clonotype was detected many times. The rearrangement links TRBV3-1 to TRBJ1-5; D might be TRBD1 (6 bases). CDR1 and CDR2 (germline): LGHDT, YNNKEL (reference sequence). Trimming took 2 bases from V and 5 from J, leaving 13 bases between them. The CDR3 is 15 amino acids. Written as DNA, the CDR3 is TGTGCCAGCAGCCAACGCGGGGGCATCTATCAGCCCCAGCATTTT. Its protein product is CASSQRGGIYQPQHF.

This chain connects TRBV19 to TRBJ1-2, with 7 positions matching TRBD1. The CDR3 has 15 residues. Germline lookup yields CDR1 LNHDA and CDR2 SQIVND (reference sequence). V lost 7 bases and J lost 0; bases outside the gene matches: 8. CDR3 in DNA: TGTGCCAGTAACTCGCGTGGGACAGCTAACTATGGCTACACCTTC. Protein sequence: CASNSRGTANYGYTF.

The chain combines TRBV28 with TRBJ2-1; D ambiguous. The germline V gene encodes CDR1 MDHEN and CDR2 SYDVKM. Between the trimmed V and J ends, which lost 4 bases and 12 bases, there was a span of 16 bases. The CDR3 spans 13 residues. CDR3 bases: TGTGCCAGCAGTTCCCCTCTTATAGCAGCGCAGTTCTTC. Protein product: CASSSPLIAAQFF.